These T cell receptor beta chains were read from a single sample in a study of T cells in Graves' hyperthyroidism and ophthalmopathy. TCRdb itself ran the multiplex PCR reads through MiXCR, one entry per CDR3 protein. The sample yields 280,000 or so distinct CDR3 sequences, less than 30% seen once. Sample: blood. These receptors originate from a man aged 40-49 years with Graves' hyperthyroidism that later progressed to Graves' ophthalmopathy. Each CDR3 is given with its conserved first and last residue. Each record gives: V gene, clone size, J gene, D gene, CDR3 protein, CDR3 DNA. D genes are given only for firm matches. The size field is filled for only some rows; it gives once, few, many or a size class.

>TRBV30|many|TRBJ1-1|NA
CAWSGLTGNTEAFF
TGTGCCTGGAGTGGTCTCACTGGGAACACTGAAGCTTTCTTT
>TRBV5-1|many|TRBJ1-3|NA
CASSLEGSLGNTIYF
TGCGCCAGCAGCTTGGAGGGCAGCCTGGGAAACACCATATATTTT
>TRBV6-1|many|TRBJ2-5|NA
CASSEGSSSETQYF
TGTGCCAGCAGTGAGGGATCTAGCTCGGAGACCCAGTACTTC
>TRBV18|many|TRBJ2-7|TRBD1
CASSPGADRGLSSYEQYF
TGTGCCAGCTCACCAGGGGCCGACAGGGGACTTAGCTCCTACGAGCAGTACTTC
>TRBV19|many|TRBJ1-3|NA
CASSIPGTGNTIYF
TGTGCCAGTAGTATTCCGGGGACTGGAAACACCATATATTTT
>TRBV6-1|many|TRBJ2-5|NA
CAARLDPGRETQYF
TGTGCCGCACGACTGGATCCCGGCCGAGAGACCCAGTACTTC
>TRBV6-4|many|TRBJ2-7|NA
CASRGRVSWSTERSYEQYF
TGTGCCAGCAGAGGCAGGGTTTCCTGGTCAACCGAGCGATCCTACGAGCAGTACTTC
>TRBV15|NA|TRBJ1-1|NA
CATSRETGSNTEAFF
TGTGCCACCAGCAGAGAGACGGGGAGTAACACTGAAGCTTTCTTT
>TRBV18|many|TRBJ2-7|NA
CASSPSLENRQYF
TGTGCCAGCTCACCAAGCCTAGAGAATCGGCAGTACTTC
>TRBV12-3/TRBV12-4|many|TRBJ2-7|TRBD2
CASSLRLAGVGYEQYF
TGTGCCAGCAGTTTGAGGCTAGCGGGAGTAGGCTACGAGCAGTACTTC
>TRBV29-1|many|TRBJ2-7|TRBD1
CSVGGSWTGATYEQYF
TGCAGCGTTGGTGGGTCGTGGACAGGGGCTACCTACGAGCAGTACTTC
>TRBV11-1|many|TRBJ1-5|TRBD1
CASSQGRGQANQLQHF
TGTGCCAGCAGCCAAGGGAGGGGGCAGGCCAATCAGCTCCAGCATTTT
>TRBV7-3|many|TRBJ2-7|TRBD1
CASSSTGTGIYEQYF
TGTGCCAGCAGCTCAACCGGGACAGGGATCTACGAGCAGTACTTC
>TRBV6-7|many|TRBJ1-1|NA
CASRVTDHRVGTEAFF
TGTGCCAGCAGGGTCACAGACCACAGGGTGGGCACTGAAGCTTTCTTT
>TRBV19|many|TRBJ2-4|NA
CASSTTGTKNIQYF
TGTGCCAGTAGTACCACAGGGACCAAAAACATTCAGTACTTC
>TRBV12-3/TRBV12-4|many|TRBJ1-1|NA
CASSFQGISWTEAFF
TGTGCCAGCAGTTTTCAGGGGATAAGTTGGACTGAAGCTTTCTTT
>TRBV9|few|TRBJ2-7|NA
CASSVGVGAATYEQYF
TGTGCCAGCAGCGTAGGGGTTGGGGCGGCGACCTACGAGCAGTACTTC
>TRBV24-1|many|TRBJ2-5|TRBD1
CATSDSQGARETQYF
TGTGCCACCAGTGACTCGCAGGGGGCTAGGGAGACCCAGTACTTC
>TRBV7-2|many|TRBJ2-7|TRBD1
CASSLLQGADEQYF
TGTGCCAGCAGCCTCCTTCAGGGGGCCGACGAGCAGTACTTC
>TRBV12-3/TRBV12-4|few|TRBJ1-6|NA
CASSFQEAARSPLHF
TGTGCCAGCAGTTTTCAAGAGGCAGCTCGGTCACCCCTCCACTTT
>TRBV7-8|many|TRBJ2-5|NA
CASSPTTPSYQETQYF
TGTGCCAGCAGTCCTACGACACCTAGTTACCAAGAGACCCAGTACTTC
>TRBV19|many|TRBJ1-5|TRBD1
CASSIVAAGTGGQPQHF
TGTGCCAGTAGTATAGTGGCCGCCGGGACAGGGGGTCAGCCCCAGCATTTT
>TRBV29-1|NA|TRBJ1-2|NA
CSAITGTGGYTF
TGCAGCGCAATCACAGGGACGGGTGGCTACACCTTC
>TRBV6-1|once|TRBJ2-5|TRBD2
CASSVVGAGGGETQYF
TGTGCCAGCAGCGTAGTGGGGGCGGGAGGAGGAGAGACCCAGTACTTC
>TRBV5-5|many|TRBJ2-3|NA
CASSFSPEDTQYF
TGTGCCAGCAGCTTTAGCCCGGAAGATACGCAGTATTTT
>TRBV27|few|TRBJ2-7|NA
CASSHDRGTYEQYF
TGTGCCAGCAGCCATGATCGGGGGACCTACGAGCAGTACTTC
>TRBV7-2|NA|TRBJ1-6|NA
CASSLARESNSPLHF
TGTGCCAGCAGCTTAGCGCGGGAGAGTAATTCACCCCTCCACTTT
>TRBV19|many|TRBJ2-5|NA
CASSSTSFQETQYF
TGTGCCAGTAGTTCTACTAGCTTCCAAGAGACCCAGTACTTC
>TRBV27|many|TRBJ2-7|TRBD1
CASSLNGQGPYEQYF
TGTGCCAGCAGTTTAAACGGACAGGGTCCCTACGAGCAGTACTTC
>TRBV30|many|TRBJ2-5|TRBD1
CAYDRDRLETQYF
TGTGCCTACGACAGGGATAGGCTAGAGACCCAGTACTTC
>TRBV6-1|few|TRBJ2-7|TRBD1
CASSVGTAYEQYF
TGTGCCAGCAGTGTCGGGACAGCATACGAGCAGTACTTC
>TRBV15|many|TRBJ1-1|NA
CATSRVKGTTDFTEAFF
TGTGCCACCAGCAGAGTAAAAGGTACAACGGATTTCACTGAAGCTTTCTTT
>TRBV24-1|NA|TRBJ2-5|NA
CATSDLGREGETQYF
TGTGCCACCAGTGATTTGGGCAGGGAAGGAGAGACCCAGTACTTC
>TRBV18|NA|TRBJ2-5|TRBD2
CASSPNTGGPRQTQYF
TGTGCCAGCTCACCAAATACGGGAGGGCCGAGGCAGACCCAGTACTTC
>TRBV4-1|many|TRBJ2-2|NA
CASSQSVLGTGELFF
TGCGCCAGCAGCCAATCGGTCTTGGGGACCGGGGAGCTGTTTTTT
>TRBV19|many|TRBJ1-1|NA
CASSIVGGQRATEAFF
TGTGCCAGTAGTATAGTAGGCGGGCAGAGGGCCACTGAAGCTTTCTTT
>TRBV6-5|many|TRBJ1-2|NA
CASSSHKTGLINYGYTF
TGTGCCAGCAGTTCGCACAAGACAGGTCTCATTAACTATGGCTACACCTTC
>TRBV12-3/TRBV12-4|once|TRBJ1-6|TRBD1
CASSGGTANSPLHF
TGTGCCAGCAGTGGGGGGACAGCTAATTCACCCCTCCACTTT
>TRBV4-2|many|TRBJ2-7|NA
CASSQIADISYEQYF
TGTGCCAGCAGCCAAATAGCGGATATCTCCTACGAGCAGTACTTC
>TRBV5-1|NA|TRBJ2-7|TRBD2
CASSSRLAGAYEQYF
TGCGCCAGCAGCTCTAGACTAGCGGGAGCCTACGAGCAGTACTTC
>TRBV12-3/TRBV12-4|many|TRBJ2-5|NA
CASSYEPGQETQYF
TGTGCCAGCAGCTATGAGCCCGGGCAAGAGACCCAGTACTTC
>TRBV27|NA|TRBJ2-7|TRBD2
CASRGGVDYEQYF
TGTGCCAGCAGGGGAGGGGTGGACTACGAGCAGTACTTC
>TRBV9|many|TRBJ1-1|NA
CASSVDGSSEAFF
TGTGCCAGCAGCGTAGACGGGAGCTCTGAAGCTTTCTTT
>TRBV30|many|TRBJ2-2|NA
CAWSPWTGELFF
TGTGCCTGGAGTCCTTGGACCGGGGAGCTGTTTTTT
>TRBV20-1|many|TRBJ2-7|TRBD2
CSARGTSLEQYF
TGCAGTGCCAGAGGGACTAGCCTCGAGCAGTACTTC